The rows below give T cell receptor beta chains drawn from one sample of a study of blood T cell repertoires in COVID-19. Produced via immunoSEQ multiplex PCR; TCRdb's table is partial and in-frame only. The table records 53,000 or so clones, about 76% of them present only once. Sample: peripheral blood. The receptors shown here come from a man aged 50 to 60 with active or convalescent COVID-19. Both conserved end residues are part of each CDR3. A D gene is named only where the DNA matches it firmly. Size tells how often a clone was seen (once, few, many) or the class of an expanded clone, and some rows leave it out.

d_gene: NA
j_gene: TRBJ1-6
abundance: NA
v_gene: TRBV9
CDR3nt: TGTGCCAGCAGCGGCCGGGACTACTATAATTCACCCCTCCACTTT
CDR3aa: CASSGRDYYNSPLHF

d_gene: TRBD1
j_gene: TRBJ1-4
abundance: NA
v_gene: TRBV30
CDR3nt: TGTGCCTGGAGTTCCTGGACAGGGGGCGGTTCTGGTGAAAAACTGTTTTTT
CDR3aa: CAWSSWTGGGSGEKLFF

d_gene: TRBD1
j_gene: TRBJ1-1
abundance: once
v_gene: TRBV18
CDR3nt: TGTGCCAGCTCGCCCGACAGGGGATCTGAAGCTTTCTTT
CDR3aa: CASSPDRGSEAFF

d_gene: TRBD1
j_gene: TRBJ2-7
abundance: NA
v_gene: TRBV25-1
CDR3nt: TGTGCCGTAACAGGGGATGGGTACGAGCAGTACTTC
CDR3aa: CAVTGDGYEQYF

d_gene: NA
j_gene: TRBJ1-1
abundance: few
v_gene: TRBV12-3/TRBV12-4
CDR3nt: TGTGCCAGCAGTGCCCCAGCGGGGAGAGCTTTCTTT
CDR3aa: CASSAPAGRAFF

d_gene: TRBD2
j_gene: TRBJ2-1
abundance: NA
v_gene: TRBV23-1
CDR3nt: TGCGCCAGCAGTCAATCGTCTCTAGCGGGAGAGAATGAGCAGTTCTTC
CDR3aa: CASSQSSLAGENEQFF

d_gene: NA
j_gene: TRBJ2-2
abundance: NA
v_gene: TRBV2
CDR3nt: TGTGCCAGCAGACGGCTAGCGACGAACACCGGGGAGCTGTTTTTT
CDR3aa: CASRRLATNTGELFF

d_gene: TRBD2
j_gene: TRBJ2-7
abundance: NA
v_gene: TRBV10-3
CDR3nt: TGTGCCAGCAAACTAGCGGGCGGCTACGAGCAGTACTTC
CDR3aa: CASKLAGGYEQYF

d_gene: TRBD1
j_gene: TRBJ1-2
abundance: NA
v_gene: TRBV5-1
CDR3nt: TGCGCCAGCAGCTTGGAGGGGACAGGGATCTATGGCTACACCTTC
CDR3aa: CASSLEGTGIYGYTF

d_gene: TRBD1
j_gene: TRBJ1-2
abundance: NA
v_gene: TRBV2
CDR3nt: TGTGCCAGCAGTAGGGGGCGCGGCGATGGCTACACCTTC
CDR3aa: CASSRGRGDGYTF

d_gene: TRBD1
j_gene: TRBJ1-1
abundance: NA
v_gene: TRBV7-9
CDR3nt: TGTGCCAGCAGCTTATCGGACAGGGAATTCCTAGAAGCTTTCTTT
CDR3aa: CASSLSDREFLEAFF

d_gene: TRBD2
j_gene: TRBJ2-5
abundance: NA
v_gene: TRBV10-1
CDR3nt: TGCGCCAGCAGGAGTAGACTAGCGGGGGTCCAAGAGACCCAGTACTTC
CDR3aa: CASRSRLAGVQETQYF

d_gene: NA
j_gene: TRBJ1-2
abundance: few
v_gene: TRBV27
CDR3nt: TGTGCCAGCAGTTTATCGGGGGCGATCTATGGCTACACCTTC
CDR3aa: CASSLSGAIYGYTF

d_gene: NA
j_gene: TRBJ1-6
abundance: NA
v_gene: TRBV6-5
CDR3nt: TGTGCCAGCAGTTACGAGAACTATAATTCACCCCTCCACTTT
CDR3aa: CASSYENYNSPLHF

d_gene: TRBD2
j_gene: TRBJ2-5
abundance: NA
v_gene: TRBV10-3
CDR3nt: TGTGCCATCAGTGGGCCGGGACTAGCGACACATGGGTACCAAGAGACCCAGTACTTC
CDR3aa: CAISGPGLATHGYQETQYF

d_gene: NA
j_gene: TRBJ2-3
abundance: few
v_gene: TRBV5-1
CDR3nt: TGCGCCAGCAGCTTACAGATCGGTACAGATACGCAGTATTTT
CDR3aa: CASSLQIGTDTQYF

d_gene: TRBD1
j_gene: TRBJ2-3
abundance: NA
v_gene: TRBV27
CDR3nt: TGTGCCAGCAGTACCCCATTCCCGGACAGGGTATACGGTACGCAGTATTTT
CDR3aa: CASSTPFPDRVYGTQYF

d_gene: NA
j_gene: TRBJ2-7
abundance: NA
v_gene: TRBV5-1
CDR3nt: TGCGCCAGCAGCGTGGAGGGGGACCTTTACGAGCAGTACTTC
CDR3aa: CASSVEGDLYEQYF

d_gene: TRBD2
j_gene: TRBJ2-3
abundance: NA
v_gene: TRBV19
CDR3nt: TGTGCCAGTAAAAAGGCGGGGGGCACAGATACGCAGTATTTT
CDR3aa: CASKKAGGTDTQYF

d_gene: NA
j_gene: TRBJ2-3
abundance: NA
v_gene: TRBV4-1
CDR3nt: TGCGCCAGCAGCCAAAAAGCGTCTCCATTCACAGATACGCAGTATTTT
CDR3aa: CASSQKASPFTDTQYF

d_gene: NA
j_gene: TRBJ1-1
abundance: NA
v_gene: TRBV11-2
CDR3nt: TGTGCCAGCAGCTTAGCCTACACTGAAGCTTTCTTT
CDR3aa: CASSLAYTEAFF

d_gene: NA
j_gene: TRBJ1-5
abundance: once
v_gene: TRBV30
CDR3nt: TGTGCCTGGAGTGTACAAGGGGTAAATCAGCCCCAGCATTTT
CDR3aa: CAWSVQGVNQPQHF

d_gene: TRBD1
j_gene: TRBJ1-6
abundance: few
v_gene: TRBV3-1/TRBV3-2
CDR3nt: TGTGCCAGCAGCCGAGGGGACAGGGAGAATTCACCCCTCCACTTT
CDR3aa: CASSRGDRENSPLHF

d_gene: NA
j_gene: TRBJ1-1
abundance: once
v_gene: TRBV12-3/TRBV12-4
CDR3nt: TGTGCCACCGGGGGGTTCGGCACTGAAGCTTTCTTT
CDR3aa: CATGGFGTEAFF

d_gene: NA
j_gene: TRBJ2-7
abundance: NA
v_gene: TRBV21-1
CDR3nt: TGTGCCAGCAGACAATCAAATGCCTACGAGCAGTACTTC
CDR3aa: CASRQSNAYEQYF

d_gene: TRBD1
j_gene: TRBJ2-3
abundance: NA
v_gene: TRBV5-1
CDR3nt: TGCGCCAGCAGCGTGACAGGGTCCGCCACAGATACGCAGTATTTT
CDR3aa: CASSVTGSATDTQYF

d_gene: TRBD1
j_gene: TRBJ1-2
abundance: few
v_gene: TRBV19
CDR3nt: TGTGCCAGTAGTGTCACCGGGACAGGGGGTGGCGGCTACACCTTC
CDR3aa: CASSVTGTGGGGYTF

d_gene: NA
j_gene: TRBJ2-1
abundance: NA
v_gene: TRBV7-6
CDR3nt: TGTGCCAGCAGCTTAGGGCAGGGAACCTACAATGAGCAGTTCTTC
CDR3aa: CASSLGQGTYNEQFF

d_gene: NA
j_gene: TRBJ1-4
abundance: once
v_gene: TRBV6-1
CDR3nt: TGTGCCAGCAGTGAAAGAGGGCAGCGATTCGAAAAACTGTTTTTT
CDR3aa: CASSERGQRFEKLFF

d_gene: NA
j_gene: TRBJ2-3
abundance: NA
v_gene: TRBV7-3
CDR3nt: TGTGCCAGCAGCTTAGGGGCAGCCTCAAGCACAGATACGCAGTATTTT
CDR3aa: CASSLGAASSTDTQYF

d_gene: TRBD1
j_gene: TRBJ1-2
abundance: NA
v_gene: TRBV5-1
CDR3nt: TGCGCCAGCAGCTTGGGACAGGGATTCAACTATGGCTACACCTTC
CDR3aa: CASSLGQGFNYGYTF

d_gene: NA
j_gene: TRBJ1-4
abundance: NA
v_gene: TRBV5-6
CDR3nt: TGTGCCAGCAGCCCGGACAGATATCTAACAACTAATGAAAAACTGTTTTTT
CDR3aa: CASSPDRYLTTNEKLFF

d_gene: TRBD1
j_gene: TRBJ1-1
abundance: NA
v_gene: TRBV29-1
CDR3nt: TGCAGCGTTGTAGGGTCCGGGACAGGTATTCTCCTGAACACTGAAGCTTTCTTT
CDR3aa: CSVVGSGTGILLNTEAFF

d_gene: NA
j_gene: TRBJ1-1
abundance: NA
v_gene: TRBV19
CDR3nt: TGTGCCAGTAACCCCGCGGGGGGCTACACTGAAGCTTTCTTT
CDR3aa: CASNPAGGYTEAFF

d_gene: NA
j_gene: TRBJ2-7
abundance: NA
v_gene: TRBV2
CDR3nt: TGTGCCAGCAGTGAAGGTTCCGGGATTTACGAGCAGTACTTC
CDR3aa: CASSEGSGIYEQYF

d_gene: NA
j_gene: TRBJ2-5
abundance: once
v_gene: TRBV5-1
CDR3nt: TGCGCCAGCAGCTCGACTAGTTTAGAGACCCAGTACTTC
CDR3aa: CASSSTSLETQYF

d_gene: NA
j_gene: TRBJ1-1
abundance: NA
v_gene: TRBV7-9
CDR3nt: TGTGCCAGCAGCTTAGAAGGGGTTCACGGGACTGAAGCTTTCTTT
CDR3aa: CASSLEGVHGTEAFF

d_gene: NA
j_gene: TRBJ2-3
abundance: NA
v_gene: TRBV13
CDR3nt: TGTGCCAGCAGTTCTGGGGGGTCCTTCACAGATACGCAGTATTTT
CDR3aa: CASSSGGSFTDTQYF

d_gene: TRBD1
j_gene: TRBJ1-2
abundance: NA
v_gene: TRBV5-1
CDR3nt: TGCGCCAGCAGCGTTATACAGGGGTCAGGTGGCTACACCTTC
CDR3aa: CASSVIQGSGGYTF

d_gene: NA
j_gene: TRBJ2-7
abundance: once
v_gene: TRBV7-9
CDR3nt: TGTGCCAGCAGCTTCAGTCCGAACCCGCGCAGGGAGTTAGCGGATGAGCAGTACTTC
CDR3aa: CASSFSPNPRRELADEQYF

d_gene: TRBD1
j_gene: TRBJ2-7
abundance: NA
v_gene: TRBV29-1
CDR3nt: TGCAGCGTTGAACCTACAGACGGGACAGGGTACGACGAGCAGTACTTC
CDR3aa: CSVEPTDGTGYDEQYF

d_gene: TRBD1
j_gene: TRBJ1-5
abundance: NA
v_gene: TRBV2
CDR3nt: TGTGCCAGCAGTATCCAGGGGGGCCGGAGCAATCAGCCCCAGCATTTT
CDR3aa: CASSIQGGRSNQPQHF

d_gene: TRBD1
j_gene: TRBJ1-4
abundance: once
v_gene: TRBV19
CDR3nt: TGTGCCAGTAGTACAACTCGGACAGGGGCAAATGAAAAACTGTTTTTT
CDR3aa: CASSTTRTGANEKLFF

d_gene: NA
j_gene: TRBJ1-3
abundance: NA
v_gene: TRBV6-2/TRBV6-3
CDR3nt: TGTGCCAGCAGTTCCGGACAAACTGGAAACACCATATATTTT
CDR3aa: CASSSGQTGNTIYF

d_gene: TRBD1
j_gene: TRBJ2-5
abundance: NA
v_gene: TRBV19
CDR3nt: TGTGCCAGTAGCATTACAGGGGCAGAGACCCAGTACTTC
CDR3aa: CASSITGAETQYF

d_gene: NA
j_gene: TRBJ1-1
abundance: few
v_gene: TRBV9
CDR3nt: TGTGCCAGCAGCGTAGAGCCAGGGAAGAACACTGAAGCTTTCTTT
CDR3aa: CASSVEPGKNTEAFF

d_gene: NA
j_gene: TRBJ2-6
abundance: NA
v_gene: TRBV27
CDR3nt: TGTGCCAGCAGTTTTGAGTCTGGGGCCAACGTCCTGACTTTC
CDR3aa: CASSFESGANVLTF

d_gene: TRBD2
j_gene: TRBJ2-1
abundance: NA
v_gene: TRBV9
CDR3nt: TGTGCCAGCAGCGCCGGCGGGAGCTCCTACAATGAGCAGTTCTTC
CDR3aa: CASSAGGSSYNEQFF

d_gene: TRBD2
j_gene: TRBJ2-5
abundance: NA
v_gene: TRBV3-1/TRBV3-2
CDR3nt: TGTGCCAGCAGCCAAGAGGGGCGGGGGGTGTACTTC
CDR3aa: CASSQEGRGVYF

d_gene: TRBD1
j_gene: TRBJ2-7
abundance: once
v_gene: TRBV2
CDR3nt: TGTGCCAGCAGTGTTTGGACAGGGAACGACGAGCAGTACTTC
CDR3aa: CASSVWTGNDEQYF

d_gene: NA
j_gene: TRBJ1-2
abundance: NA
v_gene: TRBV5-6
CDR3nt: TGTGCCAGCAGCTTGTGGGGGGGCTATGGCTACACCTTC
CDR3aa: CASSLWGGYGYTF

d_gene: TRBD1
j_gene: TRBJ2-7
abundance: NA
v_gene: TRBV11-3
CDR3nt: TGTGCCAGCAGCCCCGGGACAGCGATCTACGAGCAGTACTTC
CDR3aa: CASSPGTAIYEQYF

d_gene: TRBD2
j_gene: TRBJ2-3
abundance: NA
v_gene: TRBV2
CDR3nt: TGTGCCAGCAGGGCCGGGACTAGCTTTTCAGATACGCAGTATTTT
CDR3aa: CASRAGTSFSDTQYF

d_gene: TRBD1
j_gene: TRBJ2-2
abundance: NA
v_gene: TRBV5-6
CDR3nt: TGTGCCAGCAGCGGGTTGGACAGGGCTGACACCGGGGAGCTGTTTTTT
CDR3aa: CASSGLDRADTGELFF